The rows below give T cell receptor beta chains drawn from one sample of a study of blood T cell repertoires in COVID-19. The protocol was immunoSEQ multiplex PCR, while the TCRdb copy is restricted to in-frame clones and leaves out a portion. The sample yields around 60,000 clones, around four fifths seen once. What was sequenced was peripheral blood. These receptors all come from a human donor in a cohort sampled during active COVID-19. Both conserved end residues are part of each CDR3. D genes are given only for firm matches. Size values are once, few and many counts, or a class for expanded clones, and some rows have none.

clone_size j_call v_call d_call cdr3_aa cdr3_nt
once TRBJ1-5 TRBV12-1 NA CASSDSQGGNQPQHF TGTGCCAGCAGCGACTCCCAGGGTGGGAATCAGCCCCAGCATTTT
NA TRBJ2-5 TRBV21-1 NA CASRNGETQYF TGTGCCAGCAGAAACGGGGAGACCCAGTACTTC
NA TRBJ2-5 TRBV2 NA CASSGGPPAAETQYF TGTGCCAGCAGTGGAGGGCCGCCAGCCGCAGAGACCCAGTACTTC
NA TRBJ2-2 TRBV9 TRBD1 CASSPRQGVNTGELFF TGTGCCAGCAGCCCCCGACAGGGGGTGAACACCGGGGAGCTGTTTTTT
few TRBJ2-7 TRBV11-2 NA CASSLDHRSYEQYF TGTGCCAGCAGCTTAGATCACAGGAGCTACGAGCAGTACTTC
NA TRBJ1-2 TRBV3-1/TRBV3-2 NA CASSQTGPYGYTF TGTGCCAGCAGCCAAACAGGACCCTATGGCTACACCTTC
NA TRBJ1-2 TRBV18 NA CASSPPKWEGYGYTF TGTGCCAGCTCACCACCTAAATGGGAGGGCTATGGCTACACCTTC
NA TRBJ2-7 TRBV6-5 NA CASSYSGGPSYEQYF TGTGCCAGCAGTTACTCGGGTGGGCCGAGCTACGAGCAGTACTTC
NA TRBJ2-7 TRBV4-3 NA CASSQDQRSSYEQYF TGCGCCAGCAGCCAAGATCAAAGGAGCTCCTACGAGCAGTACTTC
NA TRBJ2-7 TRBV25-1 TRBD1 CASRATGSNEQYF TGTGCCAGCAGAGCGACAGGGTCCAACGAGCAGTACTTC
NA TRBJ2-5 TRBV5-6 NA CASSRPGETQYF TGTGCCAGCAGCCGGCCGGGGGAGACCCAGTACTTC
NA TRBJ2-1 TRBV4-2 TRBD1 CASSQDWGQVDNEQFF TGTGCCAGCAGCCAAGATTGGGGACAGGTGGACAATGAGCAGTTCTTC
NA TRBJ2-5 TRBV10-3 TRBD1 CAIRRTGFQETQYF TGTGCCATCAGGCGGACAGGGTTCCAAGAGACCCAGTACTTC
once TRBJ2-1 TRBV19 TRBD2 CASSMRRTSGRKNEQFF TGTGCCAGTAGTATGCGTCGGACTAGCGGGAGGAAGAATGAGCAGTTCTTC
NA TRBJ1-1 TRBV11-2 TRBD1 CASSLWGQVKDTEAFF TGTGCCAGCAGCTTATGGGGACAGGTTAAGGACACTGAAGCTTTCTTT
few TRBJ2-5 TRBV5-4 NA CASSPTGQETQYF TGTGCCAGCAGCCCGACAGGACAAGAGACCCAGTACTTC
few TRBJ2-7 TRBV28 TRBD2 CASSTWTSGFHEQYF TGTGCCAGCAGTACCTGGACTAGCGGGTTCCACGAGCAGTACTTC
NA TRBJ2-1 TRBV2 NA CASSDLLAFVDGNEQFF TGTGCCAGCAGTGACCTCCTAGCGTTCGTCGATGGCAATGAGCAGTTCTTC
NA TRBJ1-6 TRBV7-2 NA CASRGTQGSPLHF TGTGCCAGCAGGGGAACCCAGGGTTCACCCCTCCACTTT
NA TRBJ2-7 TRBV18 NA CASSQKGVSSYEQYF TGTGCCAGCTCACAGAAGGGGGTGAGCTCCTACGAGCAGTACTTC
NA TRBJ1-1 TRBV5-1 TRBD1 CASSPGTGNTEAFF TGCGCCAGCAGCCCGGGGACAGGGAACACTGAAGCTTTCTTT
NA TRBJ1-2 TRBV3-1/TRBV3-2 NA CASSPRSGLPTNYGYTF TGTGCCAGCAGCCCGCGATCAGGGTTGCCAACTAACTATGGCTACACCTTC
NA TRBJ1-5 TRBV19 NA CASSTLLNSNQPQHF TGTGCCAGTAGCACCCTACTAAATAGCAATCAGCCCCAGCATTTT
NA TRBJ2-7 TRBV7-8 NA CASSVDSPYEQYF TGTGCCAGCAGCGTGGACAGCCCCTACGAGCAGTACTTC
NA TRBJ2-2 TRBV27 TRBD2 CASGGLAATGELFF TGTGCCAGCGGGGGACTAGCGGCTACCGGGGAGCTGTTTTTT
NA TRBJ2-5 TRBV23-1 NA CASRPQGYQETQYF TGCGCCAGCAGACCCCAGGGGTACCAAGAGACCCAGTACTTC
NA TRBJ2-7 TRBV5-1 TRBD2 CASSSYPGLAYEQYF TGCGCCAGCAGCTCCTACCCGGGACTAGCCTACGAGCAGTACTTC
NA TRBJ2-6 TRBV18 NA CASSPSVSGANVLTF TGTGCCAGCTCACCATCCGTCTCTGGGGCCAACGTCCTGACTTTC
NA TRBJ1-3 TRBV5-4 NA CAGQIDSARNTIYF TGTGCCGGCCAGATAGACAGCGCTCGAAACACCATATATTTT
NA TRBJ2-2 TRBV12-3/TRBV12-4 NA CASRTGFTGELFF TGTGCCAGCAGAACGGGTTTTACCGGGGAGCTGTTTTTT
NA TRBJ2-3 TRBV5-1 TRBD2 CASSLGASGFNTDTQYF TGCGCCAGCAGCTTGGGGGCTAGCGGATTTAACACAGATACGCAGTATTTT
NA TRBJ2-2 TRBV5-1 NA CASSRGNTGELFF TGCGCCAGCAGCCGGGGGAACACCGGGGAGCTGTTTTTT
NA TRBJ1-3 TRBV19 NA CASRLAAGGNTIYF TGTGCCAGTAGGCTCGCCGCGGGAGGAAACACCATATATTTT
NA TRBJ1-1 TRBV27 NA CASSLEGPNTEAFF TGTGCCAGCAGTTTGGAGGGACCGAACACTGAAGCTTTCTTT
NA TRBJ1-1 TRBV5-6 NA CASSFVLVNTEAFF TGTGCCAGCAGCTTTGTTTTAGTGAACACTGAAGCTTTCTTT
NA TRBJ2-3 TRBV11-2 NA CASSLVSGLSTDTQYF TGTGCCAGCAGCTTAGTATCGGGACTGAGCACAGATACGCAGTATTTT
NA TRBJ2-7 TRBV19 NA CASTDSYEQYF TGTGCCAGTACCGACAGCTACGAGCAGTACTTC
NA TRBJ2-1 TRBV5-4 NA CASSQTGQKNNEQFF TGTGCCAGCAGCCAAACAGGACAGAAGAACAATGAGCAGTTCTTC
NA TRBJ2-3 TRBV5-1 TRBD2 CASSFSSGGGDTQYF TGCGCCAGCAGCTTTTCTAGCGGTGGGGGGGATACGCAGTATTTT
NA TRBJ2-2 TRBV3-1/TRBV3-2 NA CASSHYGGTGRTGELFF TGTGCCAGCAGCCATTACGGTGGCACAGGGAGAACCGGGGAGCTGTTTTTT
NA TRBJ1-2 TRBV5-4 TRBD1 CASSSLTQTGIFYGYTF TGTGCCAGCAGTTCACTTACCCAGACAGGGATTTTCTATGGCTACACCTTC
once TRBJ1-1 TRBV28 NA CASSGTTEAFF TGTGCCAGCAGTGGCACCACTGAAGCTTTCTTT
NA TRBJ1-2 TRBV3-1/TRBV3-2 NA CASSQGVWDINF TGTGCCAGCAGCCAAGGTGTGTGGGACATAAACTTC
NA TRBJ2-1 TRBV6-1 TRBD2 CASSSQAGNEQFF TGTGCCAGCAGCTCTCAAGCGGGGAATGAGCAGTTCTTC